This record looks at one T cell receptor (beta chain) sequence and its context. Trimming left V 5 bases short and J 7 bases short, with 15 bases between. This CDR3 is 15 amino acids long. Germline V gives CDR1 SGHVS, CDR2 FQNEAQ. The data are from a study of blood T cell repertoires in COVID-19. Looking at the study overall: Samples of COVID-19 (acute and convalescent) were obtained from the United States, Italy and Spain. Sample material is recorded as cDNA or gDNA derived from T cells, B-cell-depleted T cells, or PBMCs.

The method was immunoSEQ multiplex PCR; TCRdb's version includes in-frame clones alone and lacks a portion of them. The repertoire consists of around 57,000 clones, with 88% occurring once and the leading ten covering less than 20%. Sequencing input: peripheral blood. This clonotype was sampled from a woman of 80 years or more with active COVID-19. This chain connects TRBV7-8 to TRBJ1-6; possibly TRBD1 for D (6 bases). Written as DNA, the CDR3 is TGTGCCAGCAGCCCTCAACCGGGACACAATTCACCCCTCCACTTT. Its translation: CASSPQPGHNSPLHF.